The 25 T cell receptor beta chains presented below share a single source sample, sequenced in a study of CD8 T cells in Susac syndrome. A quantity of about 0.5 to 1 ug RNA underwent reverse transcription using random hexamers. TCRdb re-derived calls from the immunoSEQ multiplex PCR reads in MiXCR, one entry per CDR3 protein. The sample shows approximately 210,000 distinct CDR3 sequences, about 94% of them seen only once. The sequenced sample was CD4+ T cells from PBMCs. These receptors all stem from a human donor with Susac syndrome.

V is TRBV5-1 and J is TRBJ1-2; 9 nucleotides line up with TRBD1. Trimming took 4 bases from V and 6 from J; bases not matched to a gene: 7. This CDR3 has 14 amino acids. CDR1 and CDR2 (germline): SGHRS, YFSETQ. The CDR3 spells CASSPGTGRNGYTF. CDR3 bases: TGCGCCAGCAGCCCGGGGACAGGGAGAAATGGCTACACCTTC.

The chain combines TRBV19 with TRBJ2-1, with D tentatively TRBD1 or TRBD2 (6 bases each). Germline V lookup: CDR1 LNHDA, CDR2 SQIVND (reference sequence). With 9 bases removed from V and 7 bases from J, the gap between germline ends came to 10 bases. This CDR3 has 11 residues. CDR3 in DNA: TGTGCCAGCGGGGGCTGGAATGAGCAGTTCTTC. Encoded protein: CASGGWNEQFF.

The chain combines TRBV5-1 with TRBJ2-5; 8 bases agree with TRBD1. Germline V CDR1 and CDR2: SGHRS, YFSETQ. The CDR3 is 16 residues long. Trimming at V came to 4 bases and at J to 5 bases, leaving 13 bases not matched to a gene. CDR3 in amino acids: CASSPFMTGEEETQYF. DNA of the CDR3: TGCGCCAGCAGCCCGTTTATGACAGGGGAGGAGGAGACCCAGTACTTC. The full variable domain, its missing parts supplied by reference TRBV5-1 and TRBJ2-5, is KAGVTQTPRYLIKTRGQQVTLSCSPISGHRSVSWYQQTPGQGLQFLFEYFSETQRNKGNFPGRFSGRQFSNSRSEMNVSTLELGDSALYLCASSPFMTGEEETQYFGPGTRLLVL.

This chain uses TRBV7-3 with TRBJ1-1; TRBD1 matches 11 bases. The CDR3 sequence is 15 residues long. The ends lost 1 base at V and 6 bases at J; junction bases unmatched: 4. Germline loops: CDR1 SGHTA, CDR2 FQGTGA. Here the CDR3 reads CASSLNGGQGAEAFF. The CDR3 DNA reads TGTGCCAGCAGCTTAAATGGGGGACAGGGGGCTGAAGCTTTCTTT.

This clonotype has only a few counts. V and J are TRBV29-1 and TRBJ2-7, with 8 nucleotides matching TRBD2. Trimming removed 4 bases from V and 2 bases from J; junction bases left unmatched: 7. Germline-derived CDR1 and CDR2 are SQVTM and ANQGSEA. The length of the CDR3 is 14 residues. CDR3 in amino acids: CSVAGGTGTYEQYF. As DNA, the CDR3 is TGCAGCGTTGCGGGAGGGACGGGGACCTACGAGCAGTACTTC.

The V call is TRBV29-1, the J call TRBJ1-4, with D possibly being TRBD1 (6 bases). Germline-derived CDR1 and CDR2 are SQVTM and ANQGSEA. The CDR3 is made up of 14 amino acids. Trimming cost V 4 bases and J 5 bases, with 14 bases left between them. Here the CDR3 reads CSVGRTASNEKLFF. The CDR3 bases are TGCAGCGTTGGGCGGACAGCTAGCAATGAAAAACTGTTTTTT.

The chain links TRBV6-5 to TRBJ2-7; 8 nucleotides line up with TRBD2. After removal of 8 bases from V and 0 bases from J, the junction contained 3 bases not matched to a gene. The CDR3 has 13 amino acids. Looked up from germline, CDR1 is MNHEY and CDR2 is SVGAGI. In nucleotides, the CDR3 is TGTGCCAGCCACGGGGGGGGCTCCTACGAGCAGTACTTC. As protein: CASHGGGSYEQYF.

V gene TRBV28 combines with J gene TRBJ1-1; D gene ambiguous. V was shortened by 6 bases and J by 1 base, with 15 bases between the two germline ends. This CDR3 is built from 15 residues. Germline assignment: CDR1 MDHEN and CDR2 SYDVKM. The CDR3 coding sequence is TGTGCCAGCAGGCATCGACACCTATGGAACACTGAAGCTTTCTTT. Translation: CASRHRHLWNTEAFF.

The V and J genes are TRBV3-1 and TRBJ1-2; possibly TRBD1 for D (5 bases). The CDR3 is 13 residues long. Between the trimmed V and J ends, which lost 4 bases and 1 base, there was a span of 7 bases. From germline, CDR1 is LGHDT and CDR2 YNNKEL (reference sequence). The CDR3: CASSPRVNYGYTF. The CDR3, as DNA: TGTGCCAGCAGCCCCAGGGTTAACTATGGCTACACCTTC.

The rearrangement joins TRBV9 to TRBJ2-4; TRBD1 might be the D (6 bases). Trimming cost V 3 bases and J 7 bases, with 11 bases left between them. Germline V lookup: CDR1 SGDLS, CDR2 YYNGEE. The CDR3 loop spans 13 amino acids. The CDR3 protein is CASSAQGRNIQYF. In nucleotides, the CDR3 is TGTGCCAGCAGCGCTCAGGGGCGGAACATTCAGTACTTC.

This clonotype was recorded a few times. The V call is TRBV5-4, the J call TRBJ2-7; D gene unclear. The V and J ends lost 0 bases and 4 bases respectively, with 5 bases between them. Germline CDR1 reads SGHNT; CDR2 reads YYREEE (reference sequence). This CDR3 has 12 residues. CDR3 sequence: CASSLDQYEQYF. The CDR3, as DNA: TGTGCCAGCAGCTTGGACCAGTACGAGCAGTACTTC.

In its sample, this clonotype was seen once. The chain links TRBV4-1 to TRBJ1-1; 8 bases agree with TRBD1. This CDR3 spans 17 amino acids. CDR1 is MGHRA, CDR2 YSYEKL, per germline. Trimming took 3 bases from V and 0 from J; bases not matched to a gene: 9. The CDR3 sequence is CASSHPRTGNMNTEAFF. The CDR3, as DNA: TGCGCCAGCAGCCATCCCCGGACAGGGAACATGAACACTGAAGCTTTCTTT.

The rearrangement joins TRBV20-1 to TRBJ1-5; D may be TRBD1 (5 bases). The CDR3 length is 16 residues. Germline lookup yields CDR1 DFQATT and CDR2 SNEGSKA (reference sequence). The ends were cut back, 2 bases at V and 0 bases at J, with 14 bases in the middle. The CDR3 spells CSARIPRAISNQPQHF. DNA of the CDR3: TGCAGTGCTAGAATCCCCAGGGCAATTAGCAATCAGCCCCAGCATTTT.

Only one count was recorded for this clonotype. V and J are TRBV20-1 and TRBJ1-1; a weak D match, TRBD1 (6 bases). V shed 1 base and J shed 4 bases, with 16 bases lying between them. From germline, CDR1 is DFQATT and CDR2 SNEGSKA (reference sequence). The CDR3 length is 15 residues. The CDR3 sequence is CSARGGGQGTTEAFF. CDR3 in DNA: TGCAGTGCTAGAGGCGGGGGGCAGGGGACCACTGAAGCTTTCTTT.

The rearrangement joins TRBV6-1 to TRBJ2-3; TRBD2 aligns across 13 bases. Germline assignment: CDR1 MNHNS and CDR2 SASEGT. With V trimmed by 5 bases and J by 0 bases, 5 bases remained unmatched. There are 17 residues in the CDR3. For the CDR3, the DNA is TGTGCCAGCAGTCAGGGACTAGCGGGGAGGAGCACAGATACGCAGTATTTT. It encodes CASSQGLAGRSTDTQYF.

This chain links TRBV7-3 with TRBJ1-1; 9 bases agree with TRBD1. CDR1 is SGHTA, CDR2 FQGTGA, per germline. The CDR3 contains 17 residues. V gave up 4 bases and J gave up 4 bases; unmatched junction bases: 13. Here the CDR3 DNA reads TGTGCCAGCAGCTCCTTACAGGGGGCGAGTTTCGGCACTGAAGCTTTCTTT. Residues: CASSSLQGASFGTEAFF.

This clonotype was seen just once. The chain links TRBV20-1 to TRBJ2-5; D call uncertain. CDR1 and CDR2 from the germline V gene are DFQATT and SNEGSKA (reference sequence). The V and J ends lost 3 bases and 1 base respectively, with 9 bases between them. The CDR3 spans 13 residues. The CDR3 sequence is CSASSFSQETQYF. CDR3 coding DNA: TGCAGTGCTAGTAGCTTCAGCCAAGAGACCCAGTACTTC.

The chain recombines TRBV5-1 with TRBJ1-1; tentative D call: TRBD1 (5 bases). The CDR3 is 13 residues long. Germline CDR1 and CDR2: SGHRS and YFSETQ. Between the trimmed V and J ends, which lost 4 bases and 8 bases, there was a span of 15 bases. CDR3 DNA sequence: TGCGCCAGCAGCCCGGGGACGGCTCTCGAAGCTTTCTTT. Protein product: CASSPGTALEAFF.

The chain is built from TRBV5-1 and TRBJ2-5; 9 nucleotides match TRBD1. The junction had 5 bases not matched to a gene; V was cut back by 4 bases and J by 1 base. CDR3 size: 15 residues. Germline lookup yields CDR1 SGHRS and CDR2 YFSETQ. The CDR3, as DNA: TGCGCCAGCAGCCGAGAGACAGGGGGCCAAGAGACCCAGTACTTC. Amino acids: CASSRETGGQETQYF.

The chain links TRBV5-4 to TRBJ2-7; 12 nucleotides agree with TRBD2. Per the germline V gene, CDR1 is SGHNT and CDR2 is YYREEE (reference sequence). The length of the CDR3 is 16 residues. The J segment lost 5 bases and the V segment lost 0 bases, leaving 6 bases of the junction unmatched. The CDR3 bases are TGTGCCAGCAGCTTGGGTAAGAGGACTAGCGGGGACGAGCAGTACTTC. Translated, it gives CASSLGKRTSGDEQYF.

CDR3 residues: CSAPWDTDTQYF. DNA of the CDR3: TGCAGTGCTCCTTGGGACACAGATACGCAGTATTTT. This rearrangement joins TRBV20-1 to TRBJ2-3; no definite D call. Trimming took 5 bases from V and 2 from J, leaving 8 bases between them. The CDR3 length is 12 residues. CDR1 is DFQATT and CDR2 is SNEGSKA in the germline V gene (reference sequence).

Only one count was recorded for this clonotype. This sequence joins TRBV7-2 and TRBJ2-3; 9 bases agree with TRBD2. In germline, CDR1 is SGHTA, CDR2 FQGNSA. This CDR3 comprises 15 residues. Trimming at V came to 1 base and at J to 6 bases, leaving 5 bases not matched to a gene. CDR3 DNA: TGTGCCAGCAGCTTAGTGCGGACTAGCGCCGATACGCAGTATTTT. Translation: CASSLVRTSADTQYF.

This rearrangement joins TRBV11-2 to TRBJ2-1, with 9 bases matching TRBD2. The CDR3 is 13 residues long. CDR1 and CDR2 from the germline V gene are SGHAT and FQNNGV. After removal of 2 bases from V and 14 bases from J, the junction contained 7 bases not matched to a gene. CDR3 protein: CASSLLRTSEEFF. In DNA, the CDR3 is TGTGCCAGCAGCTTACTTCGGACTAGCGAGGAGTTCTTC. The full variable domain, in which reference TRBV11-2 and TRBJ2-1 provide the parts outside the CDR3, is EAGVAQSPRYKIIEKRQSVAFWCNPISGHATLYWYQQILGQGPKLLIQFQNNGVVDDSQLPKDRFSAERLKGVDSTLKIQPAKLEDSAVYLCASSLLRTSEEFFGPGTRLTVL.

DNA for the CDR3: TGTGCCAGCAGCGTGGACCGGCGTGAAGCTTTCTTT. It is translated as CASSVDRREAFF. This chain connects TRBV7-2 to TRBJ1-1; D gene uncertain. CDR1 is SGHTA and CDR2 is FQGNSA in the germline V gene. There are 12 residues in the CDR3. Trimming shortened V by 5 bases and J by 7 bases, and 11 bases separated the two germline ends.

The gene calls are TRBV7-2 and TRBJ2-3; tentative D call: TRBD1 (6 bases). Looked up from germline, CDR1 is SGHTA and CDR2 is FQGNSA. The CDR3 runs 15 residues. Trimming took 5 bases from V and 0 from J, leaving 12 bases between them. CDR3 sequence (DNA): TGTGCCAGCAGCCTTCAGACAGGCAGCACAGATACGCAGTATTTT. Its translation: CASSLQTGSTDTQYF.